This record covers a single TCR beta chain. The antigen remains undetermined. This sample is drawn from a study of CD8 T cell repertoires and HIV-1 epitope variants. Study as a whole: Twenty-five autologous and known Gag and Nef epitope variant peptides each stimulated T cells separately. 1M T cells were kept uncultured as a baseline. IL-2, IL-7 and IL-15 were added on days 3 and 7 of roughly eleven-day cultures.

CDR3 length: 15 amino acids. The V end lost 2 bases, the J end lost 1 base, and 9 bases lay between the germline ends. Germline V gene data show CDR1 as SEHNR and CDR2 as FQNEAQ (reference sequence). Using immunoSEQ multiplex PCR, the repertoire was profiled, and TCRdb retains in-frame clones only, with some absent. This sample carries approximately 5,000 clones, approximately 70% of them seen once, and the ten largest clones take around two fifths. Study-wide results and caveats: Roughly nine TCR beta clonotypes were antigen-specific, 6 or 7 apparently recognizing autologous or escape variants.

This TCR came from a male donor with HIV. The rearrangement uses TRBV7-9 and TRBJ2-1; perhaps TRBD1 as D (5 bases). Source material: cultured CD8+ T cells derived from PBMCs. In DNA, the CDR3 is TGTGCCAGCAGCTTACTGGCAGGGTCCTACAATGAGCAGTTCTTC. This encodes CASSLLAGSYNEQFF.